Sequencing of this T cell receptor (beta chain) was carried out in a study of regulatory dendritic cells for organ transplantation. Study-level results: Mature dendritic cells appeared to drive more memory CD8+ clonal expansion than regulatory ones.

Using immunoSEQ multiplex PCR, the repertoire was profiled, and TCRdb retains in-frame clones only, with some absent. The repertoire holds about 30,000 clones, with 70% to 90% as singletons. For this clone: The target antigen is unknown.

The CDR3 is made up of 16 amino acids. V was pared by 2 bases and J by 1 base, with 4 bases of the junction left unmatched. Per the germline V gene, CDR1 is LNHNV and CDR2 is YYDKDF (reference sequence). The sample was naive CD4+ T cells from blood. Documented subset: CD45RA+ naive T cells. This clonotype was obtained from a human donor in good health. The rearrangement uses TRBV15 and TRBJ1-1, with TRBD1 matching over 10 bases. The CDR3 DNA follows: TGTGCCACCAGCAGAAGTCGGGACAGGGGGAACACTGAAGCTTTCTTT. It specifies CATSRSRDRGNTEAFF.